This T cell receptor beta chain is drawn from a study of cytomegalovirus exposure and HLA in healthy donors. As for this clone: Its antigen is unidentified.

The CDR3 runs to 15 residues. Trimming stripped 0 bases from V and 4 bases from J, with 13 bases between. Germline-derived CDR1 and CDR2 are LNHNV and YYDKDF (reference sequence). Study results and caveats: In vitro checks showed that a few CMV-associated chains really do target CMV antigens.

Both 60 Vbeta primers and 13 Jbeta primers went into the PCR. TCRdb keeps only in-frame clones here, not all; method: immunoSEQ multiplex PCR. There are more than 90,000 clones in the sample; 80% to 85% occur only once, and under 5.5% lies in the top ten. The rearrangement joins TRBV15 to TRBJ2-7; D uncertain. The source material was PBMCs. The receptor's source is an older woman in good health and CMV-seropositive. The CDR3 is CATSRDVARGYEQYF. The CDR3 region has the DNA TGTGCCACCAGCAGAGATGTAGCCCGAGGATACGAGCAGTACTTC.